The source of this T cell receptor beta chain is a study of CD8+ T cells in alopecia areata. Regarding the study as a whole: Normal skin's resident alphabeta T cells are also sequenced in scalp samples. Clarity of TCR sharing across patients fell short of that in mice, possibly HLA-related.

RNA was extracted and reverse transcribed into cDNA as the sequencing template. The table came from immunoSEQ multiplex PCR; TCRdb's copy has only in-frame clones and leaves some out. The table shows roughly 100,000 clones, with 55% occurring only once. V lost 5 bases, J lost 0 bases, and 11 bases lay in between. CDR3 length: 15 residues. Germline CDR1 reads LNHDA; CDR2 reads SQIVND (reference sequence). Investigators sorted PBMCs to obtain both CD4+ and CD8+ T cells. With regard to this clone: Its antigen is currently unknown.

V and J are TRBV19 and TRBJ1-5, with D uncertain. This clonotype originated in a human donor in good health. Sequenced: CD4+ T cells sorted from blood. CDR3 bases: TGTGCCAGTAGTGAGGTAGGTTCTAGCAATCAGCCCCAGCATTTT. This translates into CASSEVGSSNQPQHF.